Shown below are 20 T cell receptor beta chains from a single sample sequenced in a study of Ad26.COV2.S vaccination and SARS-CoV-2 variants. Profiling relied on immunoSEQ multiplex PCR, and the TCRdb table lists in-frame clones only, not all of them. The data contain 380,000 or so clones, 88% of them singletons. Treatment in this sample: approximately 18 received Ad26.COV2.S at low or high dose, single or two shots; about five received placebo; per-sample allocation not given. Following the first vaccine or placebo injection, samples were taken on day 63. Sequencing was performed on peripheral blood, taken in a trial of Ad26.COV2.S vaccine versus placebo. These TCRs come from a person aged 18-65 years who received the Ad26.COV2.S COVID-19 vaccine or a placebo.

J is TRBJ2-1 and V is TRBV7-9; D gene unclear. This CDR3 comprises 12 residues. From germline, CDR1 is SEHNR and CDR2 FQNEAQ (reference sequence). Trimming took off 0 bases at V and 10 bases at J, with 7 bases between the two ends. The CDR3 DNA sequence: TGTGCCAGCAGCTTAGCTCTGTCGGAGCAGTTCTTC. Protein product: CASSLALSEQFF.

V usage is TRBV9 and J usage is TRBJ1-2, with TRBD1 identical over 8 bases. The CDR3 is made up of 13 amino acids. CDR1 SGDLS and CDR2 YYNGEE come from the germline V gene. V lost 3 bases and J lost 8; bases outside the gene matches: 6. CDR3 residues: CASSGQGFEGYTF. The CDR3 DNA sequence: TGTGCCAGCAGCGGACAGGGGTTTGAGGGCTACACCTTC.

The chain is built from TRBV5-6 and TRBJ1-2; tentative D call: TRBD1 (6 bases). Germline-derived CDR1 and CDR2 are SGHDT and YYEEEE. The V end was cut by 3 bases, the J end by 3 bases, with 15 bases between. This CDR3 contains 15 residues. CDR3 sequence: CASSSSLQGYYGYTF. As DNA, the CDR3 is TGTGCCAGCAGCTCCTCCTTACAGGGCTACTATGGCTACACCTTC.

The chain recombines TRBV7-3 with TRBJ1-3, with 7 bases aligning to TRBD1. There are 17 residues in the CDR3. Germline trimming cut 1 base from V and 1 base from J; bases unmatched to any gene: 7. Germline CDR1 reads SGHTA; CDR2 reads FQGTGA. CDR3 nucleotide sequence: TGTGCCAGCAGCTTAATGGGCAGGGGGTTTTCTGGAAACACCATATATTTT. Translated, it gives CASSLMGRGFSGNTIYF.

The chain has TRBV28 and TRBJ2-7, with 9 bases matching TRBD1. The CDR3 has 15 amino acids. Germline CDR1 reads MDHEN; CDR2 reads SYDVKM. Unmatched junction bases numbered 10, after V lost 6 bases and J lost 4 bases. The CDR3 is CASRGGGQGQYEQYF. CDR3 coding DNA: TGTGCCAGCAGGGGGGGAGGACAGGGGCAATACGAGCAGTACTTC.

This clone occurred a few times. Sequence at one end of the junction differs from germline and may be a read error. The J gene is TRBJ2-1, the V gene TRBV27; D is possibly TRBD2 (6 bases). This CDR3 is 16 amino acids long. CDR1 and CDR2 from the germline V gene are MNHEY and SMNVEV (reference sequence). CDR3: CASSLGSVGGYNQQFF. The CDR3 nucleotides read TGTGCCAGCAGTTTAGGTTCTGTGGGGGGTTACAATCAGCAGTTCTTC.

The CDR3 nucleotides are TGCGCCAGCAGCTTGGGGACTAGCGGGGCATCCTACAATGAGCAGTTCTTC. This sequence encodes CASSLGTSGASYNEQFF. The chain joins TRBV5-1 to TRBJ2-1; TRBD2 agrees at 12 bases. V lost 0 bases and J lost 1; bases outside the gene matches: 2. The length of the CDR3 is 17 residues. Germline assignment: CDR1 SGHRS and CDR2 YFSETQ.

The V call is TRBV19, the J call TRBJ1-1, with TRBD1 as a possible D gene (6 bases). The V end lost 11 bases, the J end lost 0 bases, and 16 bases lay between the germline ends. Looked up from germline, CDR1 is LNHDA and CDR2 is SQIVND (reference sequence). The CDR3 is made up of 14 amino acids. The CDR3 reads CAYVMAGVNTEAFF. DNA for the CDR3: TGTGCCTATGTCATGGCAGGGGTGAACACTGAAGCTTTCTTT.

This clone appeared once. V usage is TRBV4-3 and J usage is TRBJ2-1; D may match TRBD1 or TRBD2 (5 bases each). CDR3 length equals 16 residues. Trimming took off 0 bases at V and 9 bases at J, with 18 bases between the two ends. In germline, CDR1 is LGHNA, CDR2 YSLEER. This CDR3 is CASSQDSLGVIGEQFF. Here the CDR3 DNA reads TGCGCCAGCAGCCAAGACTCATTGGGGGTAATAGGTGAGCAGTTCTTC.

The V and J genes are TRBV5-1 and TRBJ2-3; TRBD1 is a possible D gene (6 bases). V lost 3 bases and J lost 5, with 13 bases in between. The CDR3 sequence is 14 residues long. Germline lookup yields CDR1 SGHRS and CDR2 YFSETQ. In DNA, the CDR3 is TGCGCCAGCAGCTCTTTAGGGGGAGTAGATACGCAGTATTTT. This gives the protein CASSSLGGVDTQYF.

This chain connects TRBV19 to TRBJ1-5; D might be TRBD1 (6 bases). This CDR3 contains 17 residues. The V gene lost 6 bases and the J gene lost 5 bases, with 23 bases spanning the gap. Germline lookup yields CDR1 LNHDA and CDR2 SQIVND (reference sequence). The CDR3 DNA sequence: TGTGCCAGTAGCCCCGGACAGTGGGTTCCCACCCATCAGCCCCAGCATTTT. It is translated as CASSPGQWVPTHQPQHF. Full variable domain (remainder filled in from reference TRBV19 and TRBJ1-5): DGGITQSPKYLFRKEGQNVTLSCEQNLNHDAMYWYRQDPGQGLRLIYYSQIVNDFQKGDIAEGYSVSREKKESFPLTVTSAQKNPTAFYLCASSPGQWVPTHQPQHFGDGTRLSIL.

This rearrangement joins TRBV5-1 to TRBJ2-7, with D unresolved. CDR1 is SGHRS and CDR2 is YFSETQ in the germline V gene. V shed 0 bases and J shed 0 bases, with 13 bases lying between them. This CDR3 is built from 16 residues. The CDR3 DNA follows: TGCGCCAGCAGCTTGGAGGGCAGTCCAAGCTCCTACGAGCAGTACTTC. Translation gives CASSLEGSPSSYEQYF.

The V and J genes are TRBV3-1 (or the pseudogene TRBV3-2) and TRBJ1-2, with 8 bases matching TRBD1. The CDR3 runs 18 residues. The J segment lost 2 bases and the V segment lost 3 bases, leaving 14 bases of the junction unmatched. Germline CDR1 is LGHDT and CDR2 is YNNKEL (reference sequence). The CDR3 loop is CASSHTNPGQGENYGYTF. Written as DNA, the CDR3 is TGTGCCAGCAGCCATACAAATCCCGGACAGGGTGAAAACTATGGCTACACCTTC.

This CDR3 reads CASSLMGSTEAFF. Here the CDR3 DNA reads TGTGCCAGCAGCTTAATGGGAAGCACTGAAGCTTTCTTT. The chain employs TRBV7-6 and TRBJ1-1; D is undetermined. With 2 bases removed from V and 4 bases from J, the gap between germline ends came to 8 bases. CDR3 size: 13 residues. Per germline, CDR1 SGHVS and CDR2 FNYEAQ.

The chain links TRBV6-2 or TRBV6-3 to TRBJ2-7; 9 bases line up with TRBD1. From germline, CDR1 is MNHEY and CDR2 SVGEGT. Losses at the gene ends were 5 bases for V and 3 bases for J; bases not matched to a gene: 17. The CDR3 length is 18 residues. The CDR3 is CASSPLSRSPTGGYEQYF. DNA for the CDR3: TGTGCCAGCAGTCCCCTTTCTAGGAGTCCGACAGGGGGCTACGAGCAGTACTTC.

The V gene is TRBV6-2 or TRBV6-3, the J gene TRBJ2-3; D ambiguous. V lost 0 bases and J lost 2, with 15 bases in between. Germline assignment: CDR1 MNHEY and CDR2 SVGEGT. The CDR3 runs 17 residues. The CDR3 nucleotides read TGTGCCAGCAGTTACTCAGGCGTGGACGAGAACACAGATACGCAGTATTTT. Translation gives CASSYSGVDENTDTQYF.

The rearrangement joins TRBV5-6 to TRBJ1-5; TRBD1 matches at 8 bases. From germline, CDR1 is SGHDT and CDR2 YYEEEE. The ends lost 3 bases at V and 7 bases at J; junction bases unmatched: 12. This CDR3 contains 16 residues. The CDR3 region is CASSSGPDRVGQPQHF. CDR3 in DNA: TGTGCCAGCAGCTCAGGTCCGGACAGGGTGGGGCAGCCCCAGCATTTT.

The chain uses TRBV7-2 and TRBJ1-2; 7 bases match TRBD1. The CDR3 has 16 amino acids. Germline trimming cut 0 bases from V and 2 bases from J; bases unmatched to any gene: 6. The V gene's germline CDR1 is SGHTA and CDR2 FQGNSA. This CDR3 is CASSLAREGANYGYTF. The DNA for the CDR3 is TGTGCCAGCAGCTTAGCTCGAGAGGGGGCGAACTATGGCTACACCTTC.

The chain uses TRBV4-3 and TRBJ2-1; no firm D call. This CDR3 contains 14 residues. V gave up 0 bases and J gave up 7 bases, with 10 bases separating them. Germline CDR1 LGHNA, CDR2 YSLEER. CDR3 bases: TGCGCCAGCAGCCAAGAACGGGCCGGGAATGAGCAGTTCTTC. This encodes CASSQERAGNEQFF.

This sequence joins TRBV19 and TRBJ1-1, with D perhaps TRBD1 (6 bases). The V gene lost 5 bases and the J gene lost 4 bases, with 26 bases spanning the gap. Germline CDR1 is LNHDA and CDR2 is SQIVND (reference sequence). This CDR3 region has 18 residues. CDR3 loop: CASSSPGGGRGEGTEAFF. DNA for the CDR3: TGTGCCAGTAGTTCTCCCGGAGGGGGGCGAGGGGAGGGCACTGAAGCTTTCTTT.